The 9 T cell receptor beta chains reported below all come from one sample, sequenced in a study of OX40 agonist ivuxolimab in advanced cancers. TCRdb's copy holds only in-frame clones and misses some; the assay was immunoSEQ multiplex PCR. The repertoire holds 52,000 or so clones, with 94% as singletons. The specimen comprised CD4+ or CD8+ T cells sorted from blood, sampled in a trial of the OX40 agonist ivuxolimab. These receptors all come from an adult with an advanced solid tumor such as melanoma, head and neck, liver or kidney cancer.

The chain has TRBV7-9 and TRBJ1-1; the match to TRBD1 covers 7 bases. This CDR3 region has 14 residues. CDR1 SEHNR and CDR2 FQNEAQ come from the germline V gene (reference sequence). V gave up 7 bases and J gave up 3 bases; unmatched junction bases: 8. CDR3 sequence: CASILTTGDTEAFF. For the CDR3, the DNA is TGTGCCAGCATCCTTACTACAGGGGACACTGAAGCTTTCTTT.

V usage is TRBV11-2 and J usage is TRBJ2-1; D remains unclear. Germline values: CDR1 SGHAT, CDR2 FQNNGV. This CDR3 has 13 amino acids. Deletions cut 5 bases from V and 2 bases from J, with 7 bases between. The CDR3 sequence: CASSPSPYNEQFF. As DNA, the CDR3 is TGTGCCAGCAGCCCAAGCCCCTACAATGAGCAGTTCTTC. Using reference TRBV11-2 and TRBJ2-1 for the parts outside the CDR3, the full variable domain is EAGVAQSPRYKIIEKRQSVAFWCNPISGHATLYWYQQILGQGPKLLIQFQNNGVVDDSQLPKDRFSAERLKGVDSTLKIQPAKLEDSAVYLCASSPSPYNEQFFGPGTRLTVL.

This sequence joins TRBV7-2 and TRBJ1-2, with D uncertain. This CDR3 spans 12 amino acids. The germline V and J ends were trimmed by 2 bases and 4 bases, with 5 bases remaining between them. Germline CDR1 reads SGHTA; CDR2 reads FQGNSA. CDR3 residues: CASSLHTYGYTF. CDR3 DNA: TGTGCCAGCAGCTTACATACCTATGGCTACACCTTC.

The chain carries TRBV5-1 and TRBJ2-1; D is ambiguous. V was pared by 3 bases and J by 7 bases, with 8 bases between. This CDR3 spans 12 amino acids. Germline CDR1 and CDR2: SGHRS and YFSETQ. This CDR3 reads CASSSVGNEQFF. The DNA for the CDR3 is TGCGCCAGCAGCTCCGTTGGGAATGAGCAGTTCTTC.

The chain joins TRBV5-1 to TRBJ2-2; D is undetermined. V dropped 0 bases and J dropped 6 bases, with 9 bases sitting between them. CDR1 is SGHRS, CDR2 YFSETQ, per germline. The CDR3 has 14 residues. The CDR3 sequence: CASSLARSAGELFF. CDR3 DNA: TGCGCCAGCAGCTTGGCCAGGAGTGCCGGGGAGCTGTTTTTT.

This clone was seen just once. The chain couples TRBV29-1 to TRBJ2-1; D not resolved. The CDR3 covers 14 residues. V lost 3 bases, J lost 3 bases, and 12 bases lay in between. Germline V gene sequence: CDR1 SQVTM, CDR2 ANQGSEA. CDR3 loop: CSVEPRGLYNEQFF. The DNA for the CDR3 is TGCAGCGTTGAGCCAAGAGGCCTCTACAATGAGCAGTTCTTC.

This chain joins TRBV27 and TRBJ2-5; the D gene is possibly TRBD1 (6 bases). CDR1 is MNHEY, CDR2 SMNVEV, per germline (reference sequence). With 6 bases removed from V and 0 bases from J, the gap between germline ends came to 8 bases. The CDR3 sequence is 13 residues long. The CDR3 sequence: CASRGHNQETQYF. CDR3 DNA: TGTGCCAGCAGGGGACACAACCAAGAGACCCAGTACTTC.

The gene calls are TRBV28 and TRBJ1-2, with D maybe TRBD1 (5 bases). V shed 5 bases and J shed 7 bases, with 17 bases lying between them. Germline V gene lookup returns CDR1 MDHEN and CDR2 SYDVKM. The CDR3 sequence is 14 residues long. The CDR3 sequence is CASSTPSTGLGYTF. CDR3 in DNA: TGTGCCAGCAGTACGCCCTCCACGGGGCTTGGCTACACCTTC.

V and J are TRBV30 and TRBJ2-7; 13 nucleotides agree with TRBD2. The length of the CDR3 is 14 residues. The germline CDR1 and CDR2 sequences are GTSNPN and SVGIG (reference sequence). V lost 5 bases to trimming and J lost 2 bases; unmatched junction nucleotides: 3. CDR3 nucleotides: TGTGCCTGGGAGGGACTAGCGGGAACCTACGAGCAGTACTTC. Protein product: CAWEGLAGTYEQYF.